This T cell receptor beta chain originates from a study of cytomegalovirus exposure and HLA in healthy donors. The method was immunoSEQ multiplex PCR; TCRdb's version includes in-frame clones alone and lacks a portion of them. The sample lists 110,000 to 150,000 clones, approximately 94% occurring once. The CDR3 is 15 amino acids. Germline V lookup: CDR1 MRHNA, CDR2 SNTAGT. V shed 8 bases, J shed 2 bases, and the junction held 6 bases outside the gene matches. The TCR sequence derives from a man younger than 35 in good health and CMV-seropositive. The V call is TRBV6-4, the J call TRBJ2-6; 7 nucleotides agree with TRBD2. Sequencing was done on a sample of PBMCs. CDR3 sequence reads: CASRGRGPGANVLTF. The CDR3 DNA sequence: TGTGCCAGCCGGGGGAGGGGCCCTGGGGCCAACGTCCTGACTTTC.